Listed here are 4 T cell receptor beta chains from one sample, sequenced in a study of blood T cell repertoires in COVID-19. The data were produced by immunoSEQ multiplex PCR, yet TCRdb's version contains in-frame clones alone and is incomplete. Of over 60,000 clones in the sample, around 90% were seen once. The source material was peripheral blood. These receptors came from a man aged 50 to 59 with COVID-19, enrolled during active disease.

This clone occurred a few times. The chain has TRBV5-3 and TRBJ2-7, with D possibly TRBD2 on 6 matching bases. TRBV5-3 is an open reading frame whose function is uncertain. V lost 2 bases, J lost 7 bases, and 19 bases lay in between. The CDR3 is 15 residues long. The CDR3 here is CARSFGRDTWREQYF. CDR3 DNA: TGTGCCAGAAGCTTTGGGCGGGATACCTGGAGGGAGCAGTACTTC.

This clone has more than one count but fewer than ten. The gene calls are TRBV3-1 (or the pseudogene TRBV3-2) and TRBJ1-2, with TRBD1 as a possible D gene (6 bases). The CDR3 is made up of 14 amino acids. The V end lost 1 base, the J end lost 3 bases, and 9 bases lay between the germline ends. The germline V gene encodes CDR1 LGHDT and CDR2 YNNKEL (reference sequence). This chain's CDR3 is CASSQVDRYYGYTF. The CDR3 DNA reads TGTGCCAGCAGCCAAGTGGACAGATACTATGGCTACACCTTC.

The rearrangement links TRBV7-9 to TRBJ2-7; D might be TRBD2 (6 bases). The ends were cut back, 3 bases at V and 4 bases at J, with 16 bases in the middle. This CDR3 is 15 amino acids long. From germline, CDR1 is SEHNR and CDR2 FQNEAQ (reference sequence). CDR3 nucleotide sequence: TGTGCCAGCAGCTTGAGCGGGTCGGCTGATTACGAGCAGTACTTC. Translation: CASSLSGSADYEQYF.

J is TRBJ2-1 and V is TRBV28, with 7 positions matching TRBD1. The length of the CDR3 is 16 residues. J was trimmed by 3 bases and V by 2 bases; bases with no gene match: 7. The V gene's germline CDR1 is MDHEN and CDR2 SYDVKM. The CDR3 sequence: CASSLASAGGYNEQFF. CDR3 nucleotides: TGTGCCAGCAGTTTAGCGTCCGCAGGGGGCTACAATGAGCAGTTCTTC.